This T cell receptor beta chain was captured in a study of T cells after posttransplantation cyclophosphamide. V was cut by 3 bases and J by 0 bases, with 21 bases left in between. Germline V gene data show CDR1 as SGDLS and CDR2 as YYNGEE. The CDR3 loop spans 18 amino acids. Control samples came 1 year after myeloablative marrow transplants with methotrexate plus calcineurin inhibitor. Sequencing used immunoSEQ multiplex PCR; TCRdb keeps in-frame clones, though not all of them. Among about 21,000 clones listed, 80% to 90% were seen once. The chain is built from TRBV9 and TRBJ2-5, with D possibly matching TRBD2 (6 bases). The sequence derives from a female patient between 25 and 45 years old who received an allogeneic stem cell transplant from an unrelated donor, was CMV-positive, and had acute and chronic GVHD. These T cells may partly come from the graft donor. Material: PBMCs, obtained about 400 days after allogeneic stem cell transplant with calcineurin inhibitor and methotrexate. The CDR3, as DNA: TGTGCCAGCAGCGAGCCCCGAGTCGCGGGGAGACACCAAGAGACCCAGTACTTC. This gives the protein CASSEPRVAGRHQETQYF.